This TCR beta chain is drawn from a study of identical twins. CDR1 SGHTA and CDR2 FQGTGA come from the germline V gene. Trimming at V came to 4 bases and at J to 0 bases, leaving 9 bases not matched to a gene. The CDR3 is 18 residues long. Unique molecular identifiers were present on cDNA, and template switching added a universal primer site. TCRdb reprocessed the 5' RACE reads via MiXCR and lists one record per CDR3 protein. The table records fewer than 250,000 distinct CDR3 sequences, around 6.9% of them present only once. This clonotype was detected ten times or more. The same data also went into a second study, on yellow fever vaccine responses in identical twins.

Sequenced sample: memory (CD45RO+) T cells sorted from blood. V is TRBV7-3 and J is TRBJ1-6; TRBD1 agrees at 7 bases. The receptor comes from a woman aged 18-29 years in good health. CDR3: CASSSRKQGSSYNSPLHF. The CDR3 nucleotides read TGTGCCAGCAGCTCACGAAAACAGGGGAGCTCCTATAATTCACCCCTCCACTTT.